These 7 T cell receptor beta chains came from one sample sequenced in a study of blood T cell repertoires in COVID-19. Assay: immunoSEQ multiplex PCR; the TCRdb copy retains only in-frame clones and omits some. Of fewer than 200,000 clones listed, roughly 84% are singletons. Sequenced: PBMCs or T cells enriched from blood (not recorded which). All receptors come from a human donor with acute COVID-19. The donor label of this sample is uncertain.

This rearrangement joins TRBV19 to TRBJ1-1; D may be TRBD1 (5 bases). Germline V CDR1 and CDR2: LNHDA, SQIVND (reference sequence). Trimming removed 3 bases at V and 5 bases at J, with 19 bases between. CDR3 length equals 16 residues. DNA for the CDR3: TGTGCCAGTAGTATCACGGTGGACAAGGGATGGACTGAAGCTTTCTTT. It specifies CASSITVDKGWTEAFF.

The V call is TRBV25-1, the J call TRBJ2-6; D might be TRBD1 (6 bases). The CDR3 extends over 18 amino acids. Germline CDR1 is MGHDK and CDR2 is SYGVNS. V was shortened by 4 bases and J by 0 bases, with 16 bases between the two germline ends. CDR3 sequence: CASSGQGSWVSGANVLTF. For the CDR3, the DNA is TGTGCCAGCAGTGGCCAGGGGTCCTGGGTCTCTGGGGCCAACGTCCTGACTTTC. The full variable domain, in which reference TRBV25-1 and TRBJ2-6 provide the parts outside the CDR3, is EADIYQTPRYLVIGTGKKITLECSQTMGHDKMYWYQQDPGMELHLIHYSYGVNSTEKGDLSSESTVSRIRTEHFPLTLESARPSHTSQYLCASSGQGSWVSGANVLTFGAGSRLTVL.

This CDR3 is CASSLGGRDSYEQYF. The CDR3 bases are TGTGCCAGCAGCCTCGGGGGGCGGGACTCCTACGAGCAGTACTTC. The genes are TRBV5-4 and TRBJ2-7; D might be TRBD2 (7 bases). The length of the CDR3 is 15 residues. The V gene lost 4 bases and the J gene lost 0 bases, with 14 bases spanning the gap. Germline V gene sequence: CDR1 SGHNT, CDR2 YYREEE (reference sequence).

The DNA of the CDR3 is TGTGCCACCAGTGACCCCGACAGGGTCTACACCTTC. Translated, it gives CATSDPDRVYTF. The chain combines TRBV24-1 with TRBJ1-2; the match to TRBD1 covers 7 bases. This CDR3 has 12 amino acids. V lost 4 bases and J lost 10; bases outside the gene matches: 5. The germline V gene has CDR1 KGHDR and CDR2 SFDVKD.

The CDR3 DNA reads as TGCGCCAGCAGCCTAGGACAGGGATTGTCACCCCTCCACTTT. The encoded protein is CASSLGQGLSPLHF. The chain is built from TRBV5-1 and TRBJ1-6, with TRBD1 identical over 8 bases. With 4 bases clipped from V and 10 bases from J, the junction kept 7 bases outside the gene matches. Germline-derived CDR1 and CDR2 are SGHRS and YFSETQ. The CDR3 is 14 residues long.

The V and J genes are TRBV7-3 and TRBJ1-1; the match to TRBD1 covers 7 bases. The CDR3 loop spans 14 amino acids. Germline trimming cut 5 bases from V and 1 base from J; bases unmatched to any gene: 4. Germline CDR1 and CDR2: SGHTA and FQGTGA. This CDR3 is CASSLQGKNTEAFF. The DNA of the CDR3 is TGTGCCAGCAGCCTACAGGGGAAGAACACTGAAGCTTTCTTT.

The V and J genes are TRBV6-1 and TRBJ2-4, with D possibly TRBD1 on 6 matching bases. Between the trimmed V and J ends, which lost 2 bases and 6 bases, there was a span of 17 bases. CDR1 and CDR2 (germline): MNHNS, SASEGT. The CDR3 is made up of 16 amino acids. This CDR3 reads CASSEKKGKGGNIQYF. As DNA, the CDR3 is TGTGCCAGCAGTGAAAAGAAGGGAAAAGGGGGAAACATTCAGTACTTC.